The 32 T cell receptor beta chains in this list originate from one sample, sequenced in a study of control samples from healthy donors and cancer patients. The data were produced by immunoSEQ multiplex PCR, yet TCRdb's version contains in-frame clones alone and is incomplete. The repertoire holds fewer than 200,000 clones, around 90% seen once, with 1.4% in the top ten. The specimen was blood. The receptors come from a woman aged 45-65 years in good health.

This rearrangement joins TRBV4-1 to TRBJ1-1, with a tentative D call TRBD1 (5 bases). The CDR3 has 13 residues. Trimming removed 0 bases from V and 8 bases from J, with 10 bases in between. CDR1 and CDR2 from the germline V gene are MGHRA and YSYEKL. Written as DNA, the CDR3 is TGCGCCAGCAGCCAAGATGGGGCGGCAGAAGCTTTCTTT. Its translation: CASSQDGAAEAFF.

Comments on this clone: Other DNA sequences in the sample encode the same CDR3. The gene calls are TRBV30 and TRBJ1-5; D is unresolved. Looked up from germline, CDR1 is GTSNPN and CDR2 is SVGIG (reference sequence). V was shortened by 3 bases and J by 0 bases, with 12 bases between the two germline ends. The CDR3 totals 15 residues. The CDR3 sequence: CAWSVQGRSNQPQHF. Here the CDR3 DNA reads TGTGCCTGGAGCGTACAAGGGCGTAGCAATCAGCCCCAGCATTTT.

V usage is TRBV4-3 and J usage is TRBJ2-2, with D perhaps TRBD1 (6 bases). The germline V gene has CDR1 LGHNA and CDR2 YSLEER. V gave up 4 bases and J gave up 6 bases, with 15 bases separating them. This CDR3 spans 15 amino acids. The CDR3 reads CASSLTQGHAGELFF. In nucleotides, the CDR3 is TGCGCCAGCAGCCTCACCCAGGGGCACGCCGGGGAGCTGTTTTTT.

The gene calls are TRBV6-5 and TRBJ1-2, with TRBD1 identical over 7 bases. The CDR3 contains 14 residues. Germline V gene sequence: CDR1 MNHEY, CDR2 SVGAGI. The J segment lost 4 bases and the V segment lost 7 bases, leaving 9 bases of the junction unmatched. The CDR3: CASIHRTGSYGYTF. The CDR3 DNA follows: TGTGCCAGCATCCACCGGACAGGCTCCTATGGCTACACCTTC.

The rearrangement uses TRBV3-1 (or the pseudogene TRBV3-2) and TRBJ2-2, with 8 bases aligning to TRBD2. The CDR3 totals 16 residues. The germline CDR1 and CDR2 sequences are LGHDT and YNNKEL (reference sequence). Trimming cost V 1 base and J 6 bases; bases outside gene matches: 7. As DNA, the CDR3 is TGTGCCAGCAGCCAAGGAAGCAGCGGGAGCCCCGGGGAGCTGTTTTTT. Its protein is CASSQGSSGSPGELFF.

This clone was found once. The chain is built from TRBV5-4 and TRBJ2-7, with 8 bases lining up with TRBD1. The CDR3 is made up of 14 amino acids. Germline-derived CDR1 and CDR2 are SGHNT and YYREEE (reference sequence). V was clipped by 0 bases and J by 9 bases; unmatched bases: 8. In nucleotides, the CDR3 is TGTGCCAGCAGCTTGGAGGGGACAGGAGGAGTGCAGTACTTC. Its translation is CASSLEGTGGVQYF.

This clone came up once. The chain employs TRBV6-5 and TRBJ1-2; D unresolved. Trimming cost V 0 bases and J 8 bases, with 7 bases left between them. Germline V gives CDR1 MNHEY, CDR2 SVGAGI. CDR3 length equals 12 residues. CDR3 sequence: CASSYSSGGYTF. Here the CDR3 DNA reads TGTGCCAGCAGTTACTCGAGTGGGGGCTACACCTTC.

The V call is TRBV27, the J call TRBJ1-3, with 8 positions matching TRBD1. J was trimmed by 2 bases and V by 5 bases; bases with no gene match: 5. Looked up from germline, CDR1 is MNHEY and CDR2 is SMNVEV (reference sequence). The CDR3 has 15 amino acids. CDR3 nucleotides: TGTGCCAGCAGTCGCCAGGGGGCGGCTGGAAACACCATATATTTT. This translates into CASSRQGAAGNTIYF.

V gene TRBV28 combines with J gene TRBJ2-7; a possible D gene is TRBD2 (6 bases). The V end lost 2 bases, the J end lost 7 bases, and 12 bases lay between the germline ends. The germline V gene encodes CDR1 MDHEN and CDR2 SYDVKM. The CDR3 extends over 13 amino acids. CDR3 sequence: CASSLTGGDEQYF. The CDR3 DNA is TGTGCCAGCAGTTTAACGGGCGGGGATGAGCAGTACTTC.

This chain connects TRBV28 to TRBJ2-3; 8 bases are shared with TRBD1. Per germline, CDR1 MDHEN and CDR2 SYDVKM. The CDR3 has 23 residues. The V gene end was trimmed by 0 bases and the J gene end by 4 bases; junction bases not matched to a gene: 27. This CDR3 is CASSLWDSTTGETLATPPDTQYF. The DNA of the CDR3 is TGTGCCAGCAGTTTATGGGATTCTACGACAGGGGAAACCTTAGCAACACCACCAGATACGCAGTATTTT.

The J gene is TRBJ2-3, the V gene TRBV5-1; tentative D call: TRBD2 (7 bases). The germline CDR1 and CDR2 sequences are SGHRS and YFSETQ. The V end lost 2 bases, the J end lost 5 bases, and 18 bases lay between the germline ends. The CDR3 runs 16 residues. CDR3 sequence reads: CASSFYPGGAGDTQYF. CDR3 DNA: TGCGCCAGCAGCTTCTATCCTGGGGGGGCGGGAGATACGCAGTATTTT.

This chain connects TRBV15 to TRBJ2-3; 9 bases fit TRBD1. The CDR3 contains 14 residues. Trimming cost V 5 bases and J 2 bases; bases outside gene matches: 2. The V gene's germline CDR1 is LNHNV and CDR2 YYDKDF (reference sequence). The CDR3 is CATSDRGNTDTQYF. The DNA of the CDR3 is TGTGCCACCAGCGACAGGGGGAACACAGATACGCAGTATTTT. The complete variable domain, with remaining parts taken from reference TRBV15 and TRBJ2-3, reads DAMVIQNPRYQVTQFGKPVTLSCSQTLNHNVMYWYQQKSSQAPKLLFHYYDKDFNNEADTPDNFQSRRPNTSFCFLDIRSPGLGDTAMYLCATSDRGNTDTQYFGPGTRLTVL.

The J gene is TRBJ2-5, the V gene TRBV25-1; D ambiguous. The CDR3 consists of 13 residues. V gave up 5 bases and J gave up 5 bases, with 12 bases separating them. CDR1 is MGHDK and CDR2 is SYGVNS in the germline V gene. The CDR3 DNA is TGTGCCAGCAGTTTTCGCTCTGGGGAGACCCAGTACTTC. Translated, it gives CASSFRSGETQYF.

V usage is TRBV6-5 and J usage is TRBJ1-2, with TRBD1 matching 10 bases. Germline CDR1 reads MNHEY; CDR2 reads SVGAGI. V shed 4 bases, J shed 6 bases, and the junction held 5 bases outside the gene matches. This CDR3 has 14 amino acids. The CDR3 coding sequence is TGTGCCAGCAGTTTCGTCGGACAGGGGGATGGCTACACCTTC. It is translated as CASSFVGQGDGYTF.

The chain recombines TRBV6-6 with TRBJ1-5; D might be TRBD1 (6 bases). V lost 8 bases and J 2 bases, leaving 13 bases between the germline ends. CDR1 is MNHNY and CDR2 is SVGAGI in the germline V gene (reference sequence). The CDR3 totals 14 residues. CDR3 protein: CASGEGGRNQPQHF. As DNA, the CDR3 is TGTGCCAGCGGGGAGGGGGGGCGCAATCAGCCCCAGCATTTT.

This chain connects TRBV28 to TRBJ2-7; possibly TRBD1 or TRBD2 for D (5 bases each). Looked up from germline, CDR1 is MDHEN and CDR2 is SYDVKM. CDR3 length equals 13 residues. Between the trimmed V and J ends, which lost 4 bases and 6 bases, there was a span of 13 bases. CDR3 loop: CASSSPGTPEQYF. In nucleotides, the CDR3 is TGTGCCAGCAGTTCCCCGGGGACCCCCGAGCAGTACTTC.

This clone was seen once. V and J are TRBV4-1 and TRBJ1-5; D not certain. The germline gives CDR1 MGHRA, CDR2 YSYEKL. V gave up 2 bases and J gave up 1 base, with 3 bases separating them. The CDR3 covers 13 residues. The CDR3 protein is CASSQSSNQPQHF. In DNA form, the CDR3 reads TGCGCCAGCAGCCAATCCAGCAATCAGCCCCAGCATTTT.

Note on this clone: At one end the junction does not follow the germline gene, possibly because of a read error. This sequence joins TRBV6-2 or TRBV6-3 and TRBJ1-2; D is undetermined. Per germline, CDR1 MNHEY and CDR2 SVGEGT. This CDR3 comprises 13 residues. The CDR3 nucleotides read TGTGCCAGCAGCACCCCCGGGAACTTTGGCTACACCTTC. Translating gives CASSTPGNFGYTF.

The chain combines TRBV7-3 with TRBJ2-6; a weak D match, TRBD1 (5 bases). The CDR3 spans 15 residues. Germline assignment: CDR1 SGHTA and CDR2 FQGTGA. The V and J ends lost 4 bases and 2 bases respectively, with 9 bases between them. The CDR3 nucleotides are TGTGCCAGCAGCTCAGGGTTACCTGGGGCCAACGTCCTGACTTTC. Encoded protein: CASSSGLPGANVLTF.

The gene calls are TRBV24-1 and TRBJ2-5; D is uncertain. V gave up 1 base and J gave up 2 bases, with 13 bases separating them. This CDR3 region has 16 residues. Germline CDR1 and CDR2: KGHDR and SFDVKD. The CDR3 sequence: CATSDFKGPVQETQYF. CDR3 nucleotide sequence: TGTGCCACCAGTGATTTTAAAGGACCGGTTCAAGAGACCCAGTACTTC.

The rearrangement joins TRBV5-6 to TRBJ2-7; D remains ambiguous. CDR1 and CDR2 from the germline V gene are SGHDT and YYEEEE. CDR3 length: 14 amino acids. Trimming shortened V by 2 bases and J by 2 bases, and 11 bases separated the two germline ends. This CDR3 reads CASSFGYTTYEQYF. CDR3 in DNA: TGTGCCAGCAGCTTTGGCTATACTACCTACGAGCAGTACTTC.

The sample holds one count of this clone. This chain connects TRBV7-8 to TRBJ2-2; D might be TRBD1 or TRBD2, each matching 5 bases. Germline lookup yields CDR1 SGHVS and CDR2 FQNEAQ. V lost 0 bases and J 4 bases, leaving 9 bases between the germline ends. This CDR3 contains 15 residues. The CDR3 sequence: CASSLAGTVTGELFF. The CDR3 DNA reads TGTGCCAGCAGCTTAGCGGGGACGGTCACCGGGGAGCTGTTTTTT.

This chain connects TRBV7-2 to TRBJ1-5; D not resolved. V was pared by 5 bases and J by 6 bases, with 17 bases between. The CDR3 is 15 residues long. Germline values: CDR1 SGHTA, CDR2 FQGNSA. The CDR3 is CASSLEVDSSQPQHF. CDR3 nucleotides: TGTGCCAGCAGCCTCGAGGTAGACTCCAGTCAGCCCCAGCATTTT.

CDR3 sequence (DNA): TGTGCCAGCTCCCCCGCCGGGACAGGGGGCTTCGGGGAGCTGTTTTTT. Protein product: CASSPAGTGGFGELFF. V gene TRBV18 combines with J gene TRBJ2-2, with 12 nucleotides matching TRBD1. CDR3 length: 16 residues. Germline CDR1 KGHSH, CDR2 LQKENI. Trimming cost V 6 bases and J 7 bases; bases outside gene matches: 9.

This rearrangement joins TRBV11-3 to TRBJ2-3; 8 nucleotides align to TRBD2. Germline values: CDR1 SGHNT, CDR2 YENEEA. Trimming removed 2 bases from V and 2 bases from J; junction bases left unmatched: 3. The CDR3 covers 15 residues. CDR3 coding DNA: TGTGCCAGCAGCTTACGGGGGGGCCTCACAGATACGCAGTATTTT. It translates to CASSLRGGLTDTQYF.

This chain joins TRBV6-2 or TRBV6-3 and TRBJ2-1; perhaps TRBD2 as D (5 bases). The CDR3 is made up of 15 amino acids. Trimming left V 2 bases short and J 7 bases short, with 15 bases between. The germline gives CDR1 MNHEY, CDR2 SVGEGT. CDR3 coding DNA: TGTGCCAGCAGTTACCTCTCCGGGAAGAGGAATGAGCAGTTCTTC. Protein sequence: CASSYLSGKRNEQFF.

The CDR3: CASSYGTSGRLNEQFF. The CDR3 nucleotides are TGTGCCAGCAGTTACGGGACTAGCGGGAGGCTCAATGAGCAGTTCTTC. This rearrangement joins TRBV6-6 to TRBJ2-1; 15 nucleotides line up with TRBD2. Germline lookup yields CDR1 MNHNY and CDR2 SVGAGI (reference sequence). This CDR3 spans 16 amino acids. V lost 2 bases and J lost 6; bases outside the gene matches: 2.

The rearrangement uses TRBV12-3 or TRBV12-4 and TRBJ1-5, with unresolved D. The V end lost 6 bases, the J end lost 7 bases, and 10 bases lay between the germline ends. The CDR3 consists of 12 residues. CDR3 coding DNA: TGTGCCAGCAGCCCTATTCCGCAGCCCCAGCATTTT. This codes for CASSPIPQPQHF.

The chain has TRBV5-3 and TRBJ2-1; D possibly corresponds to TRBD1 (6 bases). TRBV5-3 is marked as an open reading frame, function uncertain. The CDR3 contains 15 residues. V shed 2 bases and J shed 3 bases, with 12 bases lying between them. The CDR3 bases are TGTGCCAGAAGCTTAGACAGGAACTTCTACAATGAGCAGTTCTTC. It specifies CARSLDRNFYNEQFF.

This chain joins TRBV29-1 and TRBJ1-2; D remains ambiguous. The CDR3 length is 12 residues. Per germline, CDR1 SQVTM and CDR2 ANQGSEA. V lost 5 bases to trimming and J lost 4 bases, with 11 bases between them. The CDR3 region has the DNA TGCAGCGTTCAGGACGGAGCCTATGGCTACACCTTC. Translation gives CSVQDGAYGYTF.

The chain has TRBV28 and TRBJ2-3; unclear D gene. Germline CDR1 is MDHEN and CDR2 is SYDVKM. The CDR3 has 17 amino acids. V was shortened by 4 bases and J by 2 bases, with 19 bases between the two germline ends. In DNA form, the CDR3 reads TGTGCCAGCAGTTCCCCCCCTACGGGTCATACCACAGATACGCAGTATTTT. Its protein product is CASSSPPTGHTTDTQYF.

This rearrangement joins TRBV19 to TRBJ2-1; 13 positions agree with TRBD2. J gave up 9 bases and V 5 bases, and 16 bases lay outside the gene matches. This CDR3 has 18 residues. Germline V gene data show CDR1 as LNHDA and CDR2 as SQIVND (reference sequence). CDR3 nucleotide sequence: TGTGCCAGTAGTCTCCGACTAGCGGGAGGACCCAGGGGTGTTGAGCAGTTCTTC. Translating gives CASSLRLAGGPRGVEQFF.